These 16 T cell receptor beta chains were sequenced from one sample in a study of T-cell reconstitution after alpha-beta-depleted transplantation in children (dated by TCRdb to the mid-2010s). Receptor libraries were prepared by PCR. This sample was sequenced with an Illumina HiSeq 2500. To normalize quantification of the TCRbeta repertoire, the TCR libraries were built with molecular barcoding that relied on unique molecular identifiers. Starting from the raw public reads, TCRdb applied fastp trimming at Q25, assembled clones with MiXCR and retained in-frame beta chains. Duplicate CDR3 protein sequences are folded into a single record with the most common DNA and genes. The sample data list around 380,000 distinct CDR3 sequences, and roughly 10% of these were observed just once. Clones ranked in the top ten supply roughly 6% of the sample. Source: PBMCs from the stem cell graft donor, taken from the stem cell graft. The receptor set was obtained from a human donor who donated a stem cell graft to a child with acute myeloid leukemia.

The chain employs TRBV10-3 and TRBJ2-1; D is unclear. Trimming removed 6 bases at V and 10 bases at J, with 16 bases between. The CDR3 is 13 amino acids. CDR1 is ENHRY and CDR2 is SYGVKD in the germline V gene. CDR3 amino acids: CAISLGAPWEQFF. CDR3 nucleotides: TGTGCCATCAGCCTTGGAGCCCCATGGGAGCAGTTCTTC.

This clonotype was detected many times. This rearrangement joins TRBV29-1 to TRBJ2-3; 7 nucleotides match TRBD2. Trimming cost V 8 bases and J 0 bases; bases outside gene matches: 5. Germline V gene sequence: CDR1 SQVTM, CDR2 ANQGSEA. The CDR3 sequence is 13 residues long. CDR3 in DNA: TGCAGCACCCTAGCGGAAAGCACAGATACGCAGTATTTT. This gives the protein CSTLAESTDTQYF.

This clonotype turned up a few times. The J gene is TRBJ2-1, the V gene TRBV11-1; 10 bases map to TRBD2. In germline, CDR1 is SGHAT, CDR2 FQDESV (reference sequence). The V gene end was trimmed by 3 bases and the J gene end by 10 bases; junction bases not matched to a gene: 18. CDR3 length: 18 residues. In DNA form, the CDR3 reads TGTGCCAGCAGCTTCCCCCTTTCGGCTAGCGGGGGCCGGGGGGAGCAGTTCTTC. Protein: CASSFPLSASGGRGEQFF.

This clonotype was counted between two and nine times. The chain recombines TRBV12-3 or TRBV12-4 with TRBJ1-2; tentative D call: TRBD1 (5 bases). Trimming removed 6 bases from V and 7 bases from J, with 21 bases in between. The CDR3 is 15 residues long. The CDR3 here is CASSTNRDGVSGYTF. In nucleotides, the CDR3 is TGTGCCAGCAGCACAAACCGGGACGGGGTTTCTGGCTACACCTTC.

The chain is built from TRBV20-1 and TRBJ2-7; D is tentatively TRBD1 or TRBD2 (6 bases each). V dropped 6 bases and J dropped 2 bases, with 20 bases sitting between them. Germline CDR1 and CDR2: DFQATT and SNEGSKA (reference sequence). The CDR3 covers 15 residues. The CDR3 nucleotides are TGCAGTGCGACTAACCCCCTAGGGGGGACCTACGAGCAGTACTTC. It codes for CSATNPLGGTYEQYF.

This clonotype was observed a few times. The CDR3 sequence: CASSWRGTGVYNEQFF. The DNA of the CDR3 is TGCGCCAGCAGCTGGAGGGGGACAGGGGTTTACAATGAGCAGTTCTTC. The chain recombines TRBV5-1 with TRBJ2-1; 10 nucleotides match TRBD1. The CDR3 has 16 amino acids. Germline values: CDR1 SGHRS, CDR2 YFSETQ. J was trimmed by 4 bases and V by 3 bases; bases with no gene match: 7.

The chain is built from TRBV7-6 and TRBJ2-7; 7 nucleotides match TRBD1. The CDR3 is 15 amino acids. Looked up from germline, CDR1 is SGHVS and CDR2 is FNYEAQ. The CDR3 protein is CVPKIENRGAYEQYF. CDR3 DNA: TGTGTCCCCAAGATCGAAAACAGGGGAGCCTACGAGCAGTACTTC.

This clonotype has only a few counts. The genes are TRBV7-9 and TRBJ1-2, with D possibly matching TRBD1 (5 bases). Trimming removed 3 bases from V and 6 bases from J, with 8 bases in between. The CDR3 loop spans 12 amino acids. Germline loops: CDR1 SEHNR, CDR2 FQNEAQ (reference sequence). This CDR3 is CASSLGGDGYTF. The CDR3 coding sequence is TGTGCCAGCAGCTTGGGGGGGGATGGCTACACCTTC.

The genes are TRBV20-1 and TRBJ2-3; 10 bases map to TRBD2. J lost 4 bases, V lost 2 bases, and 3 bases had no gene match. This CDR3 comprises 14 residues. Per germline, CDR1 DFQATT and CDR2 SNEGSKA (reference sequence). This CDR3 is CSARFSGGSDTQYF. The CDR3 nucleotides read TGCAGTGCTAGATTTAGCGGGGGGTCAGATACGCAGTATTTT.

This clonotype came up many times. This chain joins TRBV5-1 and TRBJ2-1; TRBD2 matches 12 bases. Germline V gene data show CDR1 as SGHRS and CDR2 as YFSETQ. The CDR3 covers 17 residues. Germline trimming cut 0 bases from V and 7 bases from J; bases unmatched to any gene: 8. The CDR3 coding sequence is TGCGCCAGCAGCTTGGCCCTCGAGACTAGCGGGAGTAATGAGCAGTTCTTC. As protein: CASSLALETSGSNEQFF.

This chain connects TRBV5-1 to TRBJ1-5; 10 nucleotides line up with TRBD1. V lost 4 bases to trimming and J lost 5 bases; unmatched junction nucleotides: 6. The CDR3 is 15 residues long. CDR1 SGHRS and CDR2 YFSETQ come from the germline V gene. The DNA of the CDR3 is TGCGCCAGCAGCGCGGGACAGGGGACCGATCAGCCCCAGCATTTT. It is translated as CASSAGQGTDQPQHF.

The V call is TRBV10-3, the J call TRBJ1-3, with 9 nucleotides matching TRBD1. This CDR3 comprises 14 residues. Germline CDR1 ENHRY, CDR2 SYGVKD. Trimming took 11 bases from V and 0 from J; bases not matched to a gene: 5. CDR3 in amino acids: CAVQGADSGNTIYF. DNA for the CDR3: TGTGCCGTACAGGGGGCCGACTCTGGAAACACCATATATTTT.

This clonotype was counted a few times. In nucleotides, the CDR3 is TGTGCCAGCAGCTTTACTCAAGGAAATGAGCAGTTCTTC. Amino acid sequence: CASSFTQGNEQFF. The rearrangement joins TRBV21-1 to TRBJ2-1. TRBV21-1 is termed a pseudogene. The CDR3 is made up of 13 amino acids.

Here the CDR3 DNA reads TGTGCCAGCAGCTTATCACTAGCGGGAGGGGTCGCGAACACCGGGGAGCTGTTTTTT. Protein product: CASSLSLAGGVANTGELFF. The chain has TRBV7-6 and TRBJ2-2; 13 bases agree with TRBD2. After removal of 2 bases from V and 0 bases from J, the junction contained 6 bases not matched to a gene. Germline CDR1 SGHVS, CDR2 FNYEAQ. The CDR3 loop spans 19 amino acids.

The sample holds a few counts of this clonotype. The chain carries TRBV12-3 or TRBV12-4 and TRBJ2-1, with TRBD2 as a possible D gene (5 bases). The length of the CDR3 is 15 residues. Between the trimmed V and J ends, which lost 5 bases and 4 bases, there was a span of 15 bases. The CDR3 reads CASSTDGGRYNEQFF. The CDR3 region has the DNA TGTGCCAGCAGTACGGACGGAGGCAGGTACAATGAGCAGTTCTTC.

The chain has TRBV5-1 and TRBJ1-1, with 7 bases aligning to TRBD1. Germline assignment: CDR1 SGHRS and CDR2 YFSETQ. This CDR3 is built from 13 residues. The V and J ends lost 5 bases and 5 bases, in that order; junction bases with no gene match: 6. CDR3 in amino acids: CASRSDRVTEAFF. The CDR3 nucleotides are TGCGCCAGCAGGTCTGACAGGGTTACTGAAGCTTTCTTT.